The clone carrying this T cell receptor (beta chain) was seen more than once but under ten times. The antigen is undetermined. The sample belongs to a study of cytomegalovirus exposure and HLA in healthy donors. Study-level results: HLA restriction was apparent for most CMV-associated TCR beta chains in a later analysis.

Primers for the PCR totalled 60 Vbeta and 13 Jbeta. Sequenced by immunoSEQ multiplex PCR; TCRdb stores in-frame clones only, minus some. The data hold 120,000 or so clones, with 8% to 11% observed a single time. Germline assignment: CDR1 SGHAT and CDR2 FQNNGV. CDR3 length: 14 amino acids. J was trimmed by 3 bases and V by 1 base; bases with no gene match: 2. What was sequenced was PBMCs. This sequence joins TRBV11-2 and TRBJ2-7; TRBD2 matches 8 bases. The sequence was obtained from a woman younger than 30 in good health and CMV-seropositive. The CDR3 is CASSLVLAGYEQYF. The CDR3 DNA sequence: TGTGCCAGCAGCTTAGTGCTAGCGGGCTACGAGCAGTACTTC.